The 26 T cell receptor beta chains presented below share a single source sample, sequenced in a study of shared clonotypes between healthy human individuals. Only in-frame clones appear in the TCRdb table, and some are missing; sequencing was by immunoSEQ multiplex PCR. The table records 2 million to 2.5 million clones, 90% to 96% of them present only once. Sequencing input: naive CD4+ T cells sorted from blood. The subset was: CD45RA+ positively selected. These receptors were collected from a young man in good health.

The chain couples TRBV30 to TRBJ2-3; TRBD2 agrees at 7 bases. Per germline, CDR1 GTSNPN and CDR2 SVGIG (reference sequence). CDR3 size: 19 residues. The ends lost 0 bases at V and 3 bases at J; junction bases unmatched: 18. CDR3 loop: CAWSVRPNWAGGLTDTQYF. The DNA of the CDR3 is TGTGCCTGGAGTGTACGCCCTAATTGGGCCGGGGGGTTGACAGATACGCAGTATTTT.

The J gene is TRBJ2-3, the V gene TRBV9, with D maybe TRBD1 (5 bases). Trimming pared 0 bases from V and 5 bases from J, leaving 13 bases between. Germline loops: CDR1 SGDLS, CDR2 YYNGEE. This CDR3 has 15 residues. The DNA for the CDR3 is TGTGCCAGCAGCGTAGTGGCGAGTAGGGGAGATACGCAGTATTTT. Residues: CASSVVASRGDTQYF.

This rearrangement joins TRBV6-1 to TRBJ1-5; maybe TRBD1 (5 bases). This CDR3 is built from 14 residues. Deletions cut 6 bases from V and 0 bases from J, with 9 bases between. The germline V gene has CDR1 MNHNS and CDR2 SASEGT. The CDR3 is CASRGDLSNQPQHF. CDR3 DNA: TGTGCCAGCAGAGGGGACCTTAGCAATCAGCCCCAGCATTTT.

This clone was counted once. The chain uses TRBV12-5 and TRBJ1-4; D may be TRBD1 (6 bases). From germline, CDR1 is LGHNT and CDR2 FRNRAP. Trimming left V 0 bases short and J 3 bases short, with 11 bases between. The CDR3 is 16 amino acids. The CDR3 loop reads CASGLVRQVPNEKLFF. Written as DNA, the CDR3 is TGTGCTAGTGGTTTGGTCAGACAGGTCCCTAATGAAAAACTGTTTTTT. Full variable domain (outside the CDR3, taken from reference TRBV12-5 and TRBJ1-4): DARVTQTPRHKVTEMGQEVTMRCQPILGHNTVFWYRQTMMQGLELLAYFRNRAPLDDSGMPKDRFSAEMPDATLATLKIQPSEPRDSAVYFCASGLVRQVPNEKLFFGSGTQLSVL.

The chain uses TRBV7-6 and TRBJ2-7; possible D gene TRBD2, 6 bases. The ends were cut back, 1 base at V and 5 bases at J, with 18 bases in the middle. The CDR3 is 16 residues long. Germline CDR1 is SGHVS and CDR2 is FNYEAQ. CDR3 sequence reads: CASSLVFGGEQNEQYF. The CDR3 DNA follows: TGTGCCAGCAGCTTAGTTTTTGGCGGGGAGCAGAACGAGCAGTACTTC.

This sequence joins TRBV6-5 and TRBJ2-7; D call uncertain. The CDR3 runs to 14 residues. V was trimmed by 0 bases and J by 3 bases, leaving 9 bases between them. Germline V lookup: CDR1 MNHEY, CDR2 SVGAGI. The CDR3 sequence is CASSYSWSDYEQYF. CDR3 in DNA: TGTGCCAGCAGTTACTCTTGGTCCGACTACGAGCAGTACTTC.

V and J are TRBV2 and TRBJ2-3, with D unresolved. The CDR3 consists of 13 residues. Trimming left V 4 bases short and J 3 bases short, with 8 bases between. Germline CDR1 and CDR2: SNHLY and FYNNEI. CDR3: CASSGPLTDTQYF. CDR3 nucleotide sequence: TGTGCCAGCAGTGGTCCCCTAACAGATACGCAGTATTTT.

The chain is built from TRBV9 and TRBJ1-1, with 9 bases identical to TRBD1. V lost 0 bases, J lost 4 bases, and 4 bases stayed unmatched. This CDR3 has 15 residues. Germline V gene lookup returns CDR1 SGDLS and CDR2 YYNGEE. In DNA, the CDR3 is TGTGCCAGCAGCGTAGTAACAGGGGGCGGCACTGAAGCTTTCTTT. This codes for CASSVVTGGGTEAFF.

The J gene is TRBJ2-7, the V gene TRBV4-1; TRBD1 agrees at 7 bases. J gave up 0 bases and V 4 bases, and 9 bases lay outside the gene matches. The CDR3 length is 16 residues. CDR1 is MGHRA, CDR2 YSYEKL, per germline. The CDR3 region has the DNA TGCGCCAGCAGCCGACCGGGACAGTCGAACTCCTACGAGCAGTACTTC. Protein product: CASSRPGQSNSYEQYF.

The chain carries TRBV18 and TRBJ1-4; perhaps TRBD1 as D (6 bases). Germline CDR1 is KGHSH and CDR2 is LQKENI. V was clipped by 6 bases and J by 8 bases, with 19 bases between them. The CDR3 contains 15 residues. In DNA, the CDR3 is TGTGCCAGCTCTTCCTTCAGGGGCGCAGGGGAAAAACTGTTTTTT. This gives the protein CASSSFRGAGEKLFF.

This clone showed up just once. The rearrangement links TRBV10-3 to TRBJ2-7; D gene ambiguous. The CDR3 length is 14 residues. The germline gives CDR1 ENHRY, CDR2 SYGVKD. Deletions cut 3 bases from V and 0 bases from J, with 9 bases between. CDR3 in amino acids: CAISEKGYSYEQYF. CDR3 coding DNA: TGTGCCATCAGTGAAAAAGGTTACTCCTACGAGCAGTACTTC.

CDR3 residues: CASSRRGSMNYGYTF. Written as DNA, the CDR3 is TGTGCCAGCAGCCGAAGGGGCAGTATGAACTATGGCTACACCTTC. The chain combines TRBV28 with TRBJ1-2, with D perhaps TRBD1 (5 bases). V was pared by 6 bases and J by 2 bases, with 16 bases between. The CDR3 runs to 15 residues. CDR1 and CDR2 from the germline V gene are MDHEN and SYDVKM.

The V and J genes are TRBV6-1 and TRBJ1-2; 7 bases fit TRBD1. J was trimmed by 4 bases and V by 6 bases; bases with no gene match: 11. CDR3 length: 15 amino acids. The germline V gene encodes CDR1 MNHNS and CDR2 SASEGT. The CDR3 DNA follows: TGTGCCAGCAGCCCTGAGGCAGGGGGGTTCTATGGCTACACCTTC. Its translation is CASSPEAGGFYGYTF.

As regards this clone: The sample contains more than one DNA sequence encoding this CDR3. CDR3 nucleotide sequence: TGTGCCAGCAGCTTGGGGCTAGCGGCCTCCACAGATACGCAGTATTTT. Translating it yields CASSLGLAASTDTQYF. The genes are TRBV5-6 and TRBJ2-3; TRBD2 matches at 7 bases. The CDR3 runs 16 residues. V lost 0 bases, J lost 2 bases, and 6 bases stayed unmatched. CDR1 and CDR2 from the germline V gene are SGHDT and YYEEEE.

The chain uses TRBV7-2 and TRBJ2-2; no clear D. Germline assignment: CDR1 SGHTA and CDR2 FQGNSA. The V and J ends lost 5 bases and 6 bases respectively, with 10 bases between them. The CDR3 is 13 amino acids. This CDR3 is CASSLFPSGELFF. CDR3 bases: TGTGCCAGCAGCCTCTTTCCGTCCGGGGAGCTGTTTTTT.

This clone was counted a few times. This chain connects TRBV11-2 to TRBJ2-1, with 7 positions matching TRBD2. The CDR3 spans 15 residues. Germline V gives CDR1 SGHAT, CDR2 FQNNGV. V dropped 4 bases and J dropped 6; count of bases not matched to a gene: 9. CDR3 residues: CASSSDRTRLNEQFF. The CDR3 DNA follows: TGTGCCAGCAGCTCCGACCGGACTAGACTCAATGAGCAGTTCTTC.

The chain combines TRBV5-1 with TRBJ2-7; D is ambiguous. Germline V gene sequence: CDR1 SGHRS, CDR2 YFSETQ. The CDR3 extends over 15 amino acids. V lost 3 bases, J lost 2 bases, and 15 bases lay in between. CDR3 nucleotide sequence: TGCGCCAGCAGCTCGGAGATTTCGACTGCCTACGAGCAGTACTTC. It specifies CASSSEISTAYEQYF.

In DNA, the CDR3 is TGCGCCAGCAGCCATATGGGGACTAGCGTCGGCAATGAGCAGTTCTTC. Translated, it gives CASSHMGTSVGNEQFF. The genes are TRBV4-1 and TRBJ2-1, with 10 bases that match TRBD2. This CDR3 comprises 16 residues. Germline CDR1 is MGHRA and CDR2 is YSYEKL. Trimming removed 3 bases from V and 6 bases from J; junction bases left unmatched: 8.

Remarks on this clone: Sequence at one end of the junction differs from germline and may be a read error. The chain has TRBV6-1 and TRBJ2-7, with TRBD2 matching over 9 bases. Germline V CDR1 and CDR2: MNHNS, SASEGT. The CDR3 contains 14 residues. CDR3 sequence (DNA): TGTGCCAGCAGTGAAGCAAAAAAAGGCCTAGCGGGGACCTTC. This gives the protein CASSEAKKGLAGTF.

This rearrangement joins TRBV5-1 to TRBJ1-1, with 9 positions matching TRBD1. V lost 2 bases and J lost 6; bases outside the gene matches: 8. Germline V gene sequence: CDR1 SGHRS, CDR2 YFSETQ. This CDR3 has 15 amino acids. CDR3 sequence (DNA): TGCGCCAGCAGCTTCAGGGACAGGGAATGGTCTGAAGCTTTCTTT. This encodes CASSFRDREWSEAFF.

This chain uses TRBV10-2 with TRBJ2-7; 11 bases line up with TRBD2. V was pared by 0 bases and J by 4 bases, with 8 bases of the junction left unmatched. CDR3 length equals 17 residues. Germline V lookup: CDR1 WSHSY, CDR2 SAAADI. The CDR3 is CASSESGSGGASYEQYF. The CDR3 bases are TGCGCCAGCAGTGAGTCGGGTAGCGGGGGGGCCTCGTACGAGCAGTACTTC.

CDR3 region: CASSITGGRNTEAFF. The CDR3 nucleotides are TGTGCCAGTAGTATCACAGGGGGCCGGAACACTGAAGCTTTCTTT. The rearrangement links TRBV19 to TRBJ1-1; 9 bases map to TRBD1. CDR1 and CDR2 from the germline V gene are LNHDA and SQIVND (reference sequence). Unmatched junction bases numbered 3, after V lost 3 bases and J lost 1 base. The CDR3 is 15 residues long.

The chain employs TRBV6-5 and TRBJ2-2; D is unclear. With 1 base removed from V and 5 bases from J, the gap between germline ends came to 5 bases. The CDR3 has 13 amino acids. Germline-derived CDR1 and CDR2 are MNHEY and SVGAGI. As DNA, the CDR3 is TGTGCCAGCAGTTACTGGCAAACCGGGGAGCTGTTTTTT. Its translation is CASSYWQTGELFF.

The rearrangement uses TRBV7-9 and TRBJ1-2; D perhaps matches TRBD1 (5 bases). V was shortened by 0 bases and J by 4 bases, with 15 bases between the two germline ends. This CDR3 is built from 16 residues. Germline V gene lookup returns CDR1 SEHNR and CDR2 FQNEAQ (reference sequence). The CDR3 protein is CASSLARGVGFYGYTF. The CDR3 DNA follows: TGTGCCAGCAGCTTAGCGAGAGGGGTGGGTTTCTATGGCTACACCTTC.

This clone was counted once. The chain has TRBV2 and TRBJ2-7, with 10 positions matching TRBD2. Losses at the gene ends were 8 bases for V and 2 bases for J; bases not matched to a gene: 6. This CDR3 spans 14 amino acids. Germline CDR1 and CDR2: SNHLY and FYNNEI. Here the CDR3 DNA reads TGTGCCAGCCTACTAGCGGGGAAGGCCTACGAGCAGTACTTC. This codes for CASLLAGKAYEQYF.

The V call is TRBV6-5, the J call TRBJ2-4, with D possibly being TRBD1 (5 bases). The germline V gene encodes CDR1 MNHEY and CDR2 SVGAGI. The CDR3 has 15 amino acids. Trimming left V 6 bases short and J 9 bases short, with 21 bases between. The CDR3 here is CASSPPGSRVGIQYF. The DNA for the CDR3 is TGTGCCAGCAGCCCCCCAGGAAGCAGGGTGGGCATTCAGTACTTC.